Following are 19 T cell receptor beta chains from one sample sequenced in a study of blood T cell repertoires in COVID-19. Libraries were prepared by immunoSEQ multiplex PCR; TCRdb keeps only in-frame clonotypes and omits some of them. The data contain 130,000 to 150,000 clones, around 90% of them singletons. Sample: peripheral blood. These receptors all come from a human donor in a cohort sampled during active COVID-19.

The chain joins TRBV5-4 to TRBJ2-3; unclear D gene. The V end was cut by 4 bases, the J end by 0 bases, with 15 bases between. This CDR3 contains 16 residues. Looked up from germline, CDR1 is SGHNT and CDR2 is YYREEE (reference sequence). CDR3 protein: CASSSEKVSSTDTQYF. Written as DNA, the CDR3 is TGTGCCAGCAGCAGCGAAAAGGTGTCTAGCACAGATACGCAGTATTTT.

This sequence joins TRBV18 and TRBJ1-1; the match to TRBD1 covers 7 bases. Trimming removed 3 bases from V and 5 bases from J; junction bases left unmatched: 6. The CDR3 runs to 14 residues. Germline loops: CDR1 KGHSH, CDR2 LQKENI. The CDR3 region has the DNA TGTGCCAGCTCACCCCTTGACAGGGAAACTGAAGCTTTCTTT. It yields the protein CASSPLDRETEAFF.

The rearrangement uses TRBV9 and TRBJ2-3, with 12 nucleotides matching TRBD2. This CDR3 region has 18 residues. The germline gives CDR1 SGDLS, CDR2 YYNGEE. V was pared by 3 bases and J by 2 bases, with 10 bases of the junction left unmatched. For the CDR3, the DNA is TGTGCCAGCAGCGCGCGCCGGACTAGCGGGGTTGACACAGATACGCAGTATTTT. Translated, it gives CASSARRTSGVDTDTQYF.

The V call is TRBV12-3 or TRBV12-4, the J call TRBJ2-1, with D maybe TRBD2 (6 bases). This CDR3 is built from 13 residues. V lost 6 bases and J lost 16, with 22 bases in between. CDR3 sequence: CASSLNRAGPDFF. DNA for the CDR3: TGTGCCAGCAGCTTAAACCGGGCGGGACCAGATTTCTTC.

As DNA, the CDR3 is TGTGCTAGTGGTATACGGACAGCTCATGAAGCTTTCTTT. This encodes CASGIRTAHEAFF. The genes are TRBV12-5 and TRBJ1-1; weak D call: TRBD1 (6 bases). The CDR3 is 13 residues long. V lost 5 bases and J lost 7, with 14 bases in between. Germline-derived CDR1 and CDR2 are LGHNT and FRNRAP.

The chain recombines TRBV25-1 with TRBJ2-3; the match to TRBD1 covers 10 bases. CDR3 length equals 15 residues. With V trimmed by 6 bases and J by 5 bases, 8 bases remained unmatched. Germline V gene lookup returns CDR1 MGHDK and CDR2 SYGVNS. The chain's CDR3 is CASRTTGGIIDTQYF. The CDR3 coding sequence is TGTGCCAGCAGAACGACAGGGGGCATTATAGATACGCAGTATTTT.

This clone has only a few counts. The rearrangement joins TRBV2 to TRBJ2-7, with 11 bases matching TRBD2. The CDR3 spans 14 residues. The germline CDR1 and CDR2 sequences are SNHLY and FYNNEI. The V segment lost 3 bases and the J segment 6 bases; nucleotides outside the gene matches: 4. As DNA, the CDR3 is TGTGCCAGCAGTGATAGCGGGGGGGCCTTCGAGCAGTACTTC. Translation gives CASSDSGGAFEQYF.

CDR3 sequence: CASSVEMRSGGVSGANVLTF. The CDR3 DNA sequence: TGTGCCAGCAGCGTAGAGATGAGGTCAGGGGGCGTCTCTGGGGCCAACGTCCTGACTTTC. V is TRBV9 and J is TRBJ2-6, with 8 bases aligning to TRBD1. V shed 0 bases and J 0 bases; nucleotides not matched to a gene: 11. The CDR3 length is 20 residues. The V gene's germline CDR1 is SGDLS and CDR2 YYNGEE.

The rearrangement links TRBV10-3 to TRBJ2-3; 12 bases are shared with TRBD2. V gave up 2 bases and J gave up 6 bases; unmatched junction bases: 6. The CDR3 contains 16 residues. CDR1 is ENHRY, CDR2 SYGVKD, per germline. CDR3 region: CAISELPSGGGDTQYF. DNA for the CDR3: TGTGCCATCAGTGAGCTGCCTAGCGGGGGGGGTGATACGCAGTATTTT.

The V gene is TRBV7-6, the J gene TRBJ1-1, with D unclear. The CDR3 has 15 residues. V was shortened by 0 bases and J by 4 bases, with 12 bases between the two germline ends. CDR1 is SGHVS and CDR2 is FNYEAQ in the germline V gene. The CDR3 reads CASSLAVGGFTEAFF. CDR3 bases: TGTGCCAGCAGCTTAGCGGTCGGAGGGTTCACTGAAGCTTTCTTT.

The genes are TRBV15 and TRBJ2-7; no clear D. Germline assignment: CDR1 LNHNV and CDR2 YYDKDF (reference sequence). This CDR3 has 12 residues. Trimming stripped 0 bases from V and 12 bases from J, with 12 bases between. The CDR3 loop is CATSRDFAAPYF. In nucleotides, the CDR3 is TGTGCCACCAGCAGAGATTTCGCGGCGCCGTACTTC.

This chain uses TRBV7-9 with TRBJ1-2; 10 bases line up with TRBD1. This CDR3 is 16 amino acids long. Germline lookup yields CDR1 SEHNR and CDR2 FQNEAQ (reference sequence). V dropped 1 base and J dropped 7; count of bases not matched to a gene: 9. Here the CDR3 reads CASSLDPGQGIPGYTF. CDR3 bases: TGTGCCAGCAGCTTAGACCCGGGACAGGGGATTCCTGGCTACACCTTC. The complete variable domain, with remaining parts taken from reference TRBV7-9 and TRBJ1-2, reads DTGVSQNPRHKITKRGQNVTFRCDPISEHNRLYWYRQTLGQGPEFLTYFQNEAQLEKSRLLSDRFSAERPKGSFSTLEIQRTEQGDSAMYLCASSLDPGQGIPGYTFGSGTRLTVV.

The count of this clone is one. The CDR3 spells CASSVAPGQGVLDTQYF. CDR3 bases: TGTGCCAGCAGCGTAGCCCCGGGACAGGGGGTGTTGGATACGCAGTATTTT. The J gene is TRBJ2-3, the V gene TRBV9; TRBD1 matches 11 bases. V was pared by 0 bases and J by 6 bases, with 9 bases of the junction left unmatched. Germline values: CDR1 SGDLS, CDR2 YYNGEE. The CDR3 covers 17 residues. Filled out from reference TRBV9 and TRBJ2-3, the complete variable domain reads DSGVTQTPKHLITATGQRVTLRCSPRSGDLSVYWYQQSLDQGLQFLIQYYNGEERAKGNILERFSAQQFPDLHSELNLSSLELGDSALYFCASSVAPGQGVLDTQYFGPGTRLTVL.

Points on this clone: The junction does not match germline at one end; this may be a read error. CDR3 nucleotides: TGTGCTAGCAGCTCGGGACTAGCGGGCCCCTACGAGCAGTACTTC. Encoded protein: CASSSGLAGPYEQYF. The J gene is TRBJ2-7, the V gene TRBV7-7, with TRBD2 identical over 12 bases. Germline CDR1 and CDR2: SSHAT and FNYEAQ (reference sequence). The CDR3 is 15 amino acids.

This CDR3 reads CASSLQGPTDTQYF. The CDR3 DNA sequence: TGTGCCAGCAGCTTACAGGGGCCCACAGATACGCAGTATTTT. The rearrangement uses TRBV5-6 and TRBJ2-3; the match to TRBD1 covers 7 bases. The germline V gene has CDR1 SGHDT and CDR2 YYEEEE. V lost 2 bases, J lost 2 bases, and 2 bases stayed unmatched. CDR3 size: 14 residues.

The V gene is TRBV7-2, the J gene TRBJ2-3, with unresolved D. Germline loops: CDR1 SGHTA, CDR2 FQGNSA. There are 12 residues in the CDR3. V dropped 1 base and J dropped 5 bases, with 4 bases sitting between them. CDR3 region: CASSLGRDTQYF. The CDR3 bases are TGTGCCAGCAGCTTAGGTAGAGATACGCAGTATTTT.

The V gene is TRBV19, the J gene TRBJ1-4; possible D gene TRBD1, 6 bases. This CDR3 comprises 15 residues. CDR1 LNHDA and CDR2 SQIVND come from the germline V gene (reference sequence). Trimming removed 7 bases at V and 4 bases at J, with 16 bases between. CDR3 nucleotide sequence: TGTGCCAGTATGGGATGGGGGGGCATTAATGAAAAACTGTTTTTT. This gives the protein CASMGWGGINEKLFF.

The chain recombines TRBV24-1 with TRBJ2-2, with 7 bases fitting TRBD2. V dropped 3 bases and J dropped 0; count of bases not matched to a gene: 3. In germline, CDR1 is KGHDR, CDR2 SFDVKD. The CDR3 is 16 amino acids. The CDR3 sequence: CATSDGRAANTGELFF. The CDR3 DNA follows: TGTGCCACCAGTGATGGGAGGGCCGCGAACACCGGGGAGCTGTTTTTT.

The chain links TRBV5-4 to TRBJ2-5; TRBD2 aligns across 10 bases. CDR3 length: 14 amino acids. Germline lookup yields CDR1 SGHNT and CDR2 YYREEE (reference sequence). The ends lost 4 bases at V and 3 bases at J; junction bases unmatched: 3. This chain's CDR3 is CASSTLAGEETQYF. CDR3 in DNA: TGTGCCAGCAGCACTCTAGCGGGGGAAGAGACCCAGTACTTC. Based on the CDR3 plus reference TRBV5-4 and TRBJ2-5, the full variable domain is ETGVTQSPTHLIKTRGQQVTLRCSSQSGHNTVSWYQQALGQGPQFIFQYYREEENGRGNFPPRFSGLQFPNYSSELNVNALELDDSALYLCASSTLAGEETQYFGPGTRLLVL.